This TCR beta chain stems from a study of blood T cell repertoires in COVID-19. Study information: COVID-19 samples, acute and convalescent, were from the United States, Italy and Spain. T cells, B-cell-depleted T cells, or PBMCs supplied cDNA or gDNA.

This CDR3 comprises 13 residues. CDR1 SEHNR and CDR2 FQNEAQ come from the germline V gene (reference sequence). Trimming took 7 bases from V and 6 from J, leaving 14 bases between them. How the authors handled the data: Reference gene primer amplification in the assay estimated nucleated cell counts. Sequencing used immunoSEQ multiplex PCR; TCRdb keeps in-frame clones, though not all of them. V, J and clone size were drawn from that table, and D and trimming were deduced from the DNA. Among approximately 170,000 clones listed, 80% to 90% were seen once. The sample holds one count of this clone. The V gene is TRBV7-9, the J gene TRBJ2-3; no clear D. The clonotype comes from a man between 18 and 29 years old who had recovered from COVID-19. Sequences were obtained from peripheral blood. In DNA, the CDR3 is TGTGCCAGCACCCCATACCCCGCGGATACGCAGTATTTT. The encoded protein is CASTPYPADTQYF.